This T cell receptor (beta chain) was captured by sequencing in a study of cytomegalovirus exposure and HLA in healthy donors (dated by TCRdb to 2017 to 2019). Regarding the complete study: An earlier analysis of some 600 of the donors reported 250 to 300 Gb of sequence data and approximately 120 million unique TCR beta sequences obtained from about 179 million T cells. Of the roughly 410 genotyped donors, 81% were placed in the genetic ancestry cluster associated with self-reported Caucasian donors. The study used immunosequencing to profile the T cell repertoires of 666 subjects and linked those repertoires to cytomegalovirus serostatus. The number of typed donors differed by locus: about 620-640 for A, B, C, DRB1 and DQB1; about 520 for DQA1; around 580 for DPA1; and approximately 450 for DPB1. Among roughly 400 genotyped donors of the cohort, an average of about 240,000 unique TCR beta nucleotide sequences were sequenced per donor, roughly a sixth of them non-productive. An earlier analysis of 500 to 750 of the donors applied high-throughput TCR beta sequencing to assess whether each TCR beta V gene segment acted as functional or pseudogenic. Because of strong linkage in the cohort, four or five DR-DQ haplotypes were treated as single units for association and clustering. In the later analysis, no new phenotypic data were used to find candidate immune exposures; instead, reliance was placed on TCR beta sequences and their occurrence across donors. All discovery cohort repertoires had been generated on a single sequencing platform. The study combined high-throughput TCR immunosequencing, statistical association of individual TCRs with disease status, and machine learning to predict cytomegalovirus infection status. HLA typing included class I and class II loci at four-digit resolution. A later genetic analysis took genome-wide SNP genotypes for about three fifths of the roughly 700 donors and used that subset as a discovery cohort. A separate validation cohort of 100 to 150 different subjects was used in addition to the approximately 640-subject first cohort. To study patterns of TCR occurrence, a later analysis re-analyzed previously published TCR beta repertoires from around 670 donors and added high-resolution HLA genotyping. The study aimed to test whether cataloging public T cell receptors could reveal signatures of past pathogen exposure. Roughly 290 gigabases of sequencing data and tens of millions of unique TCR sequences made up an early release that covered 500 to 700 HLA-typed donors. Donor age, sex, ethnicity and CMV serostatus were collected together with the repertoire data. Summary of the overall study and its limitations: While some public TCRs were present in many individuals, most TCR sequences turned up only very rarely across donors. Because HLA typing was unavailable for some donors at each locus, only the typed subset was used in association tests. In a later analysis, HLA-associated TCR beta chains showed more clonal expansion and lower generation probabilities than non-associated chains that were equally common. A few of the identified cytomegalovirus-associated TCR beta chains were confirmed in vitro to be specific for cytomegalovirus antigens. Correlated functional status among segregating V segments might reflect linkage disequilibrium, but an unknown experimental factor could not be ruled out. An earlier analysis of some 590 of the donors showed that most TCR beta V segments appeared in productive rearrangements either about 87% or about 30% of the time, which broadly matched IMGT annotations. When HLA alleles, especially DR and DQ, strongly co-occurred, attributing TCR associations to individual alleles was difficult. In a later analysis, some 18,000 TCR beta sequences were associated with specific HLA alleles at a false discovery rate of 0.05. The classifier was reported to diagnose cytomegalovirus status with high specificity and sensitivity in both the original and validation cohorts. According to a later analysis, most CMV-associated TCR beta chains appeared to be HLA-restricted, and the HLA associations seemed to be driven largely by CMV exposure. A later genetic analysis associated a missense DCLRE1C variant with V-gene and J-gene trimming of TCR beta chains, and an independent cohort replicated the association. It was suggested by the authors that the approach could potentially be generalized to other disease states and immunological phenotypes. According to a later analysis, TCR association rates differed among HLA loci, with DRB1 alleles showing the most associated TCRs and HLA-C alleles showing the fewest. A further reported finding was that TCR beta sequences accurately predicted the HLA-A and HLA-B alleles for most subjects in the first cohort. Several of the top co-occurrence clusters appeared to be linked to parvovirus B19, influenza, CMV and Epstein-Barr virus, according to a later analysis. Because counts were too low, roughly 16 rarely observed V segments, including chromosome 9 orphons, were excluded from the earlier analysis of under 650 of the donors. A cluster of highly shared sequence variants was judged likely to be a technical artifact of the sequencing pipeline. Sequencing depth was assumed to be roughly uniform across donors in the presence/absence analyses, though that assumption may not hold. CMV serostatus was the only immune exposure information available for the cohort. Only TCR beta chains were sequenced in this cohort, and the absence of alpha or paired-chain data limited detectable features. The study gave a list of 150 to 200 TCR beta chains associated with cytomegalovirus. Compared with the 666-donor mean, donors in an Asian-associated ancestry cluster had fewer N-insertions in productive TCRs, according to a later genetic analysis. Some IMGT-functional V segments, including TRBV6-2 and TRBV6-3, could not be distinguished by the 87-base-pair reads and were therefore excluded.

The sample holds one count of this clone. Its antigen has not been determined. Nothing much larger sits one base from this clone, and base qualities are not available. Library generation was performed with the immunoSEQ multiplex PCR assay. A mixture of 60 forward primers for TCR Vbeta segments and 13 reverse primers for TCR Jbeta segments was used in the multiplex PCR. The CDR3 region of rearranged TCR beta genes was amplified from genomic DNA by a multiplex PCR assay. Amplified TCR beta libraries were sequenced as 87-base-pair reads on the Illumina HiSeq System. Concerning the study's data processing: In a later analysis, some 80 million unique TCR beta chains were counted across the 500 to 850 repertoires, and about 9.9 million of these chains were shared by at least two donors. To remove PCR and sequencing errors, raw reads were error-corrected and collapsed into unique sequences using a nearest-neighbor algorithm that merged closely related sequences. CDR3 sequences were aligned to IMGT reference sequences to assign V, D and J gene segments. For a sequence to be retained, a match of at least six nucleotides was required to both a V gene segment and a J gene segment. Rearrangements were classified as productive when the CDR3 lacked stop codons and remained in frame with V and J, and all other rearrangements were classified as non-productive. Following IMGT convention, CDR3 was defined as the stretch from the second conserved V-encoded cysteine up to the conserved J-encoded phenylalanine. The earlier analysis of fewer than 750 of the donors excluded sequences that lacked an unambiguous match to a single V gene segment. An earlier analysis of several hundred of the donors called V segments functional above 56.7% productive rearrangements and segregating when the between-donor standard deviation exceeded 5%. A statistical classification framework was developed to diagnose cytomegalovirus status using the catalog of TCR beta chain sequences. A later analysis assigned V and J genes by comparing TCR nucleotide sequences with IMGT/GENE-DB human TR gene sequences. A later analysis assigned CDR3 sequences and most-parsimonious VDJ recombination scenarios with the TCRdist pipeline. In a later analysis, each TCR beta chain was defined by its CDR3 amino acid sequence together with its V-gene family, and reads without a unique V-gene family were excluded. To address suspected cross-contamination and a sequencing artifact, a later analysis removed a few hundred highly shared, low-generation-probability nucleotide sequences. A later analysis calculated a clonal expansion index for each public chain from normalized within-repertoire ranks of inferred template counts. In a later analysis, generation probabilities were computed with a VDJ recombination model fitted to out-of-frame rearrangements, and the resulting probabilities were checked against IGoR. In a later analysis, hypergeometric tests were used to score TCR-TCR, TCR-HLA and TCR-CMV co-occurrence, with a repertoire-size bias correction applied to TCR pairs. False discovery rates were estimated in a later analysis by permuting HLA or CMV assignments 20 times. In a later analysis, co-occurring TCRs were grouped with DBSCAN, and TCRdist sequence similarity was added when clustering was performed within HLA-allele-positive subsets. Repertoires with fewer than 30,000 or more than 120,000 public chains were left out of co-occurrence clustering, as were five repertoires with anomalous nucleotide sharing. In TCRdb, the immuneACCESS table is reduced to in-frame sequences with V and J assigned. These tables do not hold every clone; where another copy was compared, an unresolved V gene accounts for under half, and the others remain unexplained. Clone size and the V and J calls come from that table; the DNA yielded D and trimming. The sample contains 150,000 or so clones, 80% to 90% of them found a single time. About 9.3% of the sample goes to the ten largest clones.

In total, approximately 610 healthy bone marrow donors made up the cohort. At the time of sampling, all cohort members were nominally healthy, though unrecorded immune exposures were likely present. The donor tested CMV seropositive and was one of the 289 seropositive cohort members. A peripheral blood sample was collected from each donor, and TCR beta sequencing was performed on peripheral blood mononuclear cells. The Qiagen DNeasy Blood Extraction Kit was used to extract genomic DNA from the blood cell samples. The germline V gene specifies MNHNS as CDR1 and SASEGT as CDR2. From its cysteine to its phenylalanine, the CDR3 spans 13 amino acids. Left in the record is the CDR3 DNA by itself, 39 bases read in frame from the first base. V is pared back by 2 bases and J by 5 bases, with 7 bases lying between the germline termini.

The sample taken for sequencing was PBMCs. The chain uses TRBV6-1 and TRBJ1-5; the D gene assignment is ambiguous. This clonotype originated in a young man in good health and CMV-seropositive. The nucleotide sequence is TGTGCCAGCAGTGAAACAGTAGATCAGCCCCAGCATTTT. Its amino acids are CASSETVDQPQHF.